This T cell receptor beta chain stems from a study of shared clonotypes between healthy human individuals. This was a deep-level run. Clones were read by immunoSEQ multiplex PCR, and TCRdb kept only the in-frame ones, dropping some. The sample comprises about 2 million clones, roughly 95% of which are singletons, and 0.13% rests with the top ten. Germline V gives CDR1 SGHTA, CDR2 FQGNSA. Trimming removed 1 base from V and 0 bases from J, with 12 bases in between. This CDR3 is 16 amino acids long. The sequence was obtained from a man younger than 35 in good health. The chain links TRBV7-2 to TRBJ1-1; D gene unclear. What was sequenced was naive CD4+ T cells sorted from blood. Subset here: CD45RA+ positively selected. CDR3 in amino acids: CASSLDFGRLNTEAFF. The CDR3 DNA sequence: TGTGCCAGCAGCTTAGATTTTGGCAGGCTGAACACTGAAGCTTTCTTT.